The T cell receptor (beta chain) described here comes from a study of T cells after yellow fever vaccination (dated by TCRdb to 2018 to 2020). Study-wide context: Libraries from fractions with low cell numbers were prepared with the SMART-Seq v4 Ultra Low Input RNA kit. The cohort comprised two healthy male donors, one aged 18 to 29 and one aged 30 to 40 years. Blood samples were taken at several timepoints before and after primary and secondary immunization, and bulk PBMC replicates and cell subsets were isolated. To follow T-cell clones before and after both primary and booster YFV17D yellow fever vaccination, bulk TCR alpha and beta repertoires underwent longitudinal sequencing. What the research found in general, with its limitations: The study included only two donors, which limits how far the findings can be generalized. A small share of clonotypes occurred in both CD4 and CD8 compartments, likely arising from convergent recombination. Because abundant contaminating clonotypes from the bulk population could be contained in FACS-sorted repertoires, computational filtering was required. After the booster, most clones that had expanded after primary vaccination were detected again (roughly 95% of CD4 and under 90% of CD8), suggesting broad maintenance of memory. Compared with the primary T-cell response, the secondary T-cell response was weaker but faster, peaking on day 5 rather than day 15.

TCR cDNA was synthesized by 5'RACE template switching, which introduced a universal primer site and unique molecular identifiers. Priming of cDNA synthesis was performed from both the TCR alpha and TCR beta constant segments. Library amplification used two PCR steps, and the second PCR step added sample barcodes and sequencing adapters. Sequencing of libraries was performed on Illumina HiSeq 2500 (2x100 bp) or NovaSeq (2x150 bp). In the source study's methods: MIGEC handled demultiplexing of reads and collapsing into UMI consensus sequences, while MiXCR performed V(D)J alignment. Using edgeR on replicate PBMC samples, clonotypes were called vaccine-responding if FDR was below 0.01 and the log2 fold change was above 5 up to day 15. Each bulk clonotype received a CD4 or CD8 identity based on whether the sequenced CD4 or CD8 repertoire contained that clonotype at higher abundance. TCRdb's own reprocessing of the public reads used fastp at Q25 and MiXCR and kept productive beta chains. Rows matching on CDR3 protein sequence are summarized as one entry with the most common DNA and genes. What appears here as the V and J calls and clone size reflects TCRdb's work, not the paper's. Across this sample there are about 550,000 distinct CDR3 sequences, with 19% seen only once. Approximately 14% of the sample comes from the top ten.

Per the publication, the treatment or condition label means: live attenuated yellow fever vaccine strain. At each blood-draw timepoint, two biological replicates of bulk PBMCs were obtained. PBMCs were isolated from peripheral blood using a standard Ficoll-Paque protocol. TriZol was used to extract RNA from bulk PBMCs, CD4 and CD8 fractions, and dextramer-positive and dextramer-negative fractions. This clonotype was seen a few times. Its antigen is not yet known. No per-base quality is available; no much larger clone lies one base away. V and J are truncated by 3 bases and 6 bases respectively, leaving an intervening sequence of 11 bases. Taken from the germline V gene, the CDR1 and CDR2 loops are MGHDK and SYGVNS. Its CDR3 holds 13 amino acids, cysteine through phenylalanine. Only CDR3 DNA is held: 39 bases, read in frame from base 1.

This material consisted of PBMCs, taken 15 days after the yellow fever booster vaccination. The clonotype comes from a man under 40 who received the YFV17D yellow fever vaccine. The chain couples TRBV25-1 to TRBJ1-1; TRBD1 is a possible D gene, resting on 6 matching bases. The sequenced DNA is TGTGCCAGCAGTGACTCTAACAGGGCTGAAGCTTTCTTT. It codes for CASSDSNRAEAFF.